This T cell receptor (beta chain) came from a study of T cell changes during pregnancy in multiple sclerosis. Profiled with immunoSEQ multiplex PCR; TCRdb holds only in-frame clones, not every one. The sample shows about 60,000 clones, nearly 95% of them seen only once. The CDR3 extends over 15 amino acids. Per germline, CDR1 LGHNA and CDR2 YSLEER. V lost 2 bases and J 8 bases, leaving 15 bases between the germline ends. The rearrangement links TRBV4-3 to TRBJ1-4; D possibly corresponds to TRBD1 (5 bases). Sequencing was performed on peripheral blood, taken in the first trimester of pregnancy. The origin of this receptor is a female donor with multiple sclerosis, enrolled in a pregnancy study. This CDR3 is CASSQYSQQEEKLFF. The CDR3 nucleotides are TGCGCCAGCAGCCAATACAGCCAACAGGAGGAAAAACTGTTTTTT.